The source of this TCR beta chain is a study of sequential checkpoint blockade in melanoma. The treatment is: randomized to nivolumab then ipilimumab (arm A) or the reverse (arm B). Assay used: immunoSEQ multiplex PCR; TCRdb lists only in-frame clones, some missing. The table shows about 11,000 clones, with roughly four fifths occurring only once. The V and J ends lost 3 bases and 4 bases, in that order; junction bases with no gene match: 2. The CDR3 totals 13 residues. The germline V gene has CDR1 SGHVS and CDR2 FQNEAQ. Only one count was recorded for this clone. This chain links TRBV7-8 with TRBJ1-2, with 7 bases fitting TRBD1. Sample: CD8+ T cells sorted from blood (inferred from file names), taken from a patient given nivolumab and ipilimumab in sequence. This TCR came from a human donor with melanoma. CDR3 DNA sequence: TGTGCCAGCAGCTTCGGACAGGCCTATGGCTACACCTTC. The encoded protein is CASSFGQAYGYTF.